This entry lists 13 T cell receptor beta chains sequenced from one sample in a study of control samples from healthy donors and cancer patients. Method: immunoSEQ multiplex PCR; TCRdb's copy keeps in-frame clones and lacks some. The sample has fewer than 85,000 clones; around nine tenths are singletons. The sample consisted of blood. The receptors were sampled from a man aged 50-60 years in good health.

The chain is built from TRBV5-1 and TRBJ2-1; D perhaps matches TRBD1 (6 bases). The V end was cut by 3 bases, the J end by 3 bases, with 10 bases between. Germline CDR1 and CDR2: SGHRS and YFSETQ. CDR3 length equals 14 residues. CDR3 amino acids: CASSYGQSYNEQFF. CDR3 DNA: TGCGCCAGCAGCTATGGACAGAGCTACAATGAGCAGTTCTTC.

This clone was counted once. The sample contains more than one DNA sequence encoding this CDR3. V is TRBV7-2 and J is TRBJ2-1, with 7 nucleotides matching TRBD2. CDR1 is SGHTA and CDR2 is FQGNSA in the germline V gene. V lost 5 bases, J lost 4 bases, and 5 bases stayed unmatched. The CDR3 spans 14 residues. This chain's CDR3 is CASSRGGGYNEQFF. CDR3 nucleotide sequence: TGTGCCAGCAGCCGTGGGGGGGGGTACAATGAGCAGTTCTTC.

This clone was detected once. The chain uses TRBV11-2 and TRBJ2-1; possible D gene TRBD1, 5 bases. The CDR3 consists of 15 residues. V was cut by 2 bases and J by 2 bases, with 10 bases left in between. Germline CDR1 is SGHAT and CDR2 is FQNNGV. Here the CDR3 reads CASSLRGGPYNEQFF. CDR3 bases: TGTGCCAGCAGCTTAAGGGGTGGGCCCTACAATGAGCAGTTCTTC.

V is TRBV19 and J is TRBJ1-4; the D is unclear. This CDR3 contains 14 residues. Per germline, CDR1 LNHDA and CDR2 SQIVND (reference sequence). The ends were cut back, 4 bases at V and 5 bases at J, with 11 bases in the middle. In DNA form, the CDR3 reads TGTGCCAGTAGTACTAAGGGCCCCAATGAAAAACTGTTTTTT. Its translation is CASSTKGPNEKLFF.

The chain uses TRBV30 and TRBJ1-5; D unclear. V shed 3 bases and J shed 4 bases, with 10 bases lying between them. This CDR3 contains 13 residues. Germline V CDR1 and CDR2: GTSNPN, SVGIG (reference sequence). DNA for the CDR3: TGTGCCTGGAGGGCAACTCCTAATCAGCCCCAGCATTTT. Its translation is CAWRATPNQPQHF.

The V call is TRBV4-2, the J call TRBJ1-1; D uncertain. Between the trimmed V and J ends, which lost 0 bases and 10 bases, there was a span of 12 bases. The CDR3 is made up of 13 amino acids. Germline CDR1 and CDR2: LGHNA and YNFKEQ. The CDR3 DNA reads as TGTGCCAGCAGCCAAGAAGTGGATCAGGTAGCTTTCTTT. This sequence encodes CASSQEVDQVAFF.

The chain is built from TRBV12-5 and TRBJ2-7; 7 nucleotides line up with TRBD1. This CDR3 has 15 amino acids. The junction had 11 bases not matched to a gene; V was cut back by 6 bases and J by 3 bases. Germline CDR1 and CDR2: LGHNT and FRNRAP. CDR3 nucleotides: TGTGCTAGTGGCCATCTCACAGGGGCGCACTACGAGCAGTACTTC. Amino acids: CASGHLTGAHYEQYF. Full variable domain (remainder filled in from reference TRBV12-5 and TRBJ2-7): DARVTQTPRHKVTEMGQEVTMRCQPILGHNTVFWYRQTMMQGLELLAYFRNRAPLDDSGMPKDRFSAEMPDATLATLKIQPSEPRDSAVYFCASGHLTGAHYEQYFGPGTRLTVT.

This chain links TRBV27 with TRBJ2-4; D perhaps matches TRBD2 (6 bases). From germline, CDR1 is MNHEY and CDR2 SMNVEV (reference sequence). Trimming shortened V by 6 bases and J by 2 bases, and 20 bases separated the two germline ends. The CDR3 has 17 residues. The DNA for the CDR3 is TGTGCCAGCAGACTCGGACCCGGGAGCGAAACCAAAAACATTCAGTACTTC. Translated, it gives CASRLGPGSETKNIQYF.

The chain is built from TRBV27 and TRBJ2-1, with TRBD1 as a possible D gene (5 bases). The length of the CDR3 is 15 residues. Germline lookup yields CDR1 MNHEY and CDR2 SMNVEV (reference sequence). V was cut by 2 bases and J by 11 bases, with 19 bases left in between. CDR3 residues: CASSLMSGSGQKQFF. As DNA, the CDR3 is TGTGCCAGCAGTTTAATGTCTGGGTCAGGGCAAAAGCAGTTCTTC.

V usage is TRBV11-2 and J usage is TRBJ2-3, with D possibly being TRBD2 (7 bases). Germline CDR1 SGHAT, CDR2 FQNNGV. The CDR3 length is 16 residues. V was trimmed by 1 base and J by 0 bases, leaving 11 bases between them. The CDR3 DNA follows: TGTGCCAGCAGCTTAGGGGGGGGGCGAAGCACAGATACGCAGTATTTT. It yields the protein CASSLGGGRSTDTQYF.

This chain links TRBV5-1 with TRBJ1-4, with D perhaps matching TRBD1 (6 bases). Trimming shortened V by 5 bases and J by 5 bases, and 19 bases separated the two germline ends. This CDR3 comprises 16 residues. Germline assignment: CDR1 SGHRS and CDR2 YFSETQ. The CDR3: CASRRGSGQGNEKLFF. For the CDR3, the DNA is TGCGCCAGCAGGAGGGGGAGTGGGCAGGGGAATGAAAAACTGTTTTTT.

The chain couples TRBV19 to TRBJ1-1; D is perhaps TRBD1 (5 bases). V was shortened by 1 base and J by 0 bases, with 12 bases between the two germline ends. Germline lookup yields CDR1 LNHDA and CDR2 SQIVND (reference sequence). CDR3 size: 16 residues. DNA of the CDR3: TGTGCCAGTAGTATAGGGCTGGGGGAAATGAACACTGAAGCTTTCTTT. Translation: CASSIGLGEMNTEAFF.

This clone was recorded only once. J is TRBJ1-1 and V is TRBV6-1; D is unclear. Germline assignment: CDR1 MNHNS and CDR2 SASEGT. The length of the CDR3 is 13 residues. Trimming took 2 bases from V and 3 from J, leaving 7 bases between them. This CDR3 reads CASSESGYTEAFF. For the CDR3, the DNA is TGTGCCAGCAGTGAATCAGGATACACTGAAGCTTTCTTT.